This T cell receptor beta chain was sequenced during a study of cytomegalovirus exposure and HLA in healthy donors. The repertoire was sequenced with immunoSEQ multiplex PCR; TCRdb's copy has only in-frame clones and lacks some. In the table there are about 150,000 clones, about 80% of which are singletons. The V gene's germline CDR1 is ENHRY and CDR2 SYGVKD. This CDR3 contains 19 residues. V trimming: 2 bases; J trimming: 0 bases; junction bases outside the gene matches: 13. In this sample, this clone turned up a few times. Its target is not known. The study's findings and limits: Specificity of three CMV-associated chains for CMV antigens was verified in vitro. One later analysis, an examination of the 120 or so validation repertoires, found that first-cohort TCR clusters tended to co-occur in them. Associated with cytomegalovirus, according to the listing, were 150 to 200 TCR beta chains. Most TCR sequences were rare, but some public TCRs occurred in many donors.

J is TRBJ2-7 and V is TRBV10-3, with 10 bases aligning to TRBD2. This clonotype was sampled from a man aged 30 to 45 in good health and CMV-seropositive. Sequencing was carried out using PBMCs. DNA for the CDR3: TGTGCCATCAGTGAGATTAAGGGACTAGCGCCTTCGAGCTCCTACGAGCAGTACTTC. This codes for CAISEIKGLAPSSSYEQYF.